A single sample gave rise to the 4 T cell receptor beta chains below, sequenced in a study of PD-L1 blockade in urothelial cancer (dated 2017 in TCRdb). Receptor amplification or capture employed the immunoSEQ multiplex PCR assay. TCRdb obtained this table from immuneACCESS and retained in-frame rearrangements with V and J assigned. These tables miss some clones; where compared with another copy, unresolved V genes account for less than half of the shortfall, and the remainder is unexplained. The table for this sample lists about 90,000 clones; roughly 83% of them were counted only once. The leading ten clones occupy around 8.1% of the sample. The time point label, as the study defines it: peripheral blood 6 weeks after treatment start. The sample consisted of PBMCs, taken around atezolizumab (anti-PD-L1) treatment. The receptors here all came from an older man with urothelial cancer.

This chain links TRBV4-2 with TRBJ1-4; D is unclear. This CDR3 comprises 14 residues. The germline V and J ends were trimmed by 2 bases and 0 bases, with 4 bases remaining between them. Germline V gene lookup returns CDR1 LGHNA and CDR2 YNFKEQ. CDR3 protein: CASSQPATNEKLFF. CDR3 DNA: TGTGCCAGCAGCCAACCGGCAACTAATGAAAAACTGTTTTTT.

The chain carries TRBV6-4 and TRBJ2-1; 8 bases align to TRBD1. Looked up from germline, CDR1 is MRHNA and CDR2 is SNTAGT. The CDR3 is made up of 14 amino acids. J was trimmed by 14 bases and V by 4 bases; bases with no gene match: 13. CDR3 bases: TGTGCCAGCAGTGTCGACAGGGGCTATACGGAAAAGTTCTTC. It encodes CASSVDRGYTEKFF.

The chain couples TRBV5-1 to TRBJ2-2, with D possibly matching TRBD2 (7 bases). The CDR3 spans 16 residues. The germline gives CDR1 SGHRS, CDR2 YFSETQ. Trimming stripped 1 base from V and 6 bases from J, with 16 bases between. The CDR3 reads CASSLYSGGASGELFF. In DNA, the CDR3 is TGCGCCAGCAGCTTGTATTCGGGGGGCGCTTCCGGGGAGCTGTTTTTT.

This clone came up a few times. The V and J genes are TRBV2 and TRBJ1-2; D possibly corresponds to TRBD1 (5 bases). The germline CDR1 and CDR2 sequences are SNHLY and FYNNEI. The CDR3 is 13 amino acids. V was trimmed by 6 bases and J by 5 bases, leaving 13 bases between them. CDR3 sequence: CASRTGRAYGYTF. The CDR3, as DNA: TGTGCCAGCAGGACCGGCAGGGCGTATGGCTACACCTTC.